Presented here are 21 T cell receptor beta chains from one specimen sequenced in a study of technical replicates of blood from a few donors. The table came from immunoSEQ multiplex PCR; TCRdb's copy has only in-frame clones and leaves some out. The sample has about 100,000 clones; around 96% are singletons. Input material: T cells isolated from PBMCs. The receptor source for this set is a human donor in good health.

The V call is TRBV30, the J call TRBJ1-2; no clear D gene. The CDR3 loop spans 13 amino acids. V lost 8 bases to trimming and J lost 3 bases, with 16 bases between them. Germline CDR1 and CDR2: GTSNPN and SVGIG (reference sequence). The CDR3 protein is CARYPNPDYGYTF. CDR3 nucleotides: TGTGCCCGATACCCTAATCCGGACTATGGCTACACCTTC.

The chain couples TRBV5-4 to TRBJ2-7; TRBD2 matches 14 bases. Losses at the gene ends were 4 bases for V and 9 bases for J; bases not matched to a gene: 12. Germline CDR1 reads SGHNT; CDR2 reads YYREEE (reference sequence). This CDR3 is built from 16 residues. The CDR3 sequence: CASSLTSGRAVLGQYF. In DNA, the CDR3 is TGTGCCAGCAGCCTGACTAGCGGGAGGGCCGTATTGGGGCAGTACTTC.

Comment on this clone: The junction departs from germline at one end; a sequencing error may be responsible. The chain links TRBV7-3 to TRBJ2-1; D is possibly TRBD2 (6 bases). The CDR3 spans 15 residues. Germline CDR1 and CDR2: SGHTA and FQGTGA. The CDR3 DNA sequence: TGTGCCAGCAGCCCATTTTTCGGGGGATACAGTGAGCAGTTCTTC. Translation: CASSPFFGGYSEQFF.

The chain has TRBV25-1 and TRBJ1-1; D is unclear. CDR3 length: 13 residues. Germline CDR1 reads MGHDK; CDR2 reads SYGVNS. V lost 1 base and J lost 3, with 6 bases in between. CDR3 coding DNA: TGTGCCAGCAGTGAATTACTCGACACTGAAGCTTTCTTT. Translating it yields CASSELLDTEAFF.

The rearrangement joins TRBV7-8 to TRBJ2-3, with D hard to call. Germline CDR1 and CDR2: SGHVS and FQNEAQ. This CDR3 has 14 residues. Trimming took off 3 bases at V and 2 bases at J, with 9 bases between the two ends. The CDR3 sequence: CASSFPLPTDTQYF. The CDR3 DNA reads TGTGCCAGCAGCTTTCCACTACCCACAGATACGCAGTATTTT.

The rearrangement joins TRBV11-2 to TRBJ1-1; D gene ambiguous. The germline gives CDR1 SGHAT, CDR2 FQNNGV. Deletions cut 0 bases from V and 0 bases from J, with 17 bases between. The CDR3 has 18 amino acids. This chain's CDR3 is CASSLEVGEASLNTEAFF. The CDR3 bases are TGTGCCAGCAGCTTAGAGGTAGGAGAGGCCTCCCTGAACACTGAAGCTTTCTTT.

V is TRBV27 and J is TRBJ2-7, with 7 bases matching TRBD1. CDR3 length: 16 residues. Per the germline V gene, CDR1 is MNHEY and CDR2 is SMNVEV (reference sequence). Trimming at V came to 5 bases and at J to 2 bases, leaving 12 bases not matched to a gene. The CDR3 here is CASSPSSGQFAYEQYF. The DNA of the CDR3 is TGTGCCAGCAGTCCGTCCTCGGGACAGTTTGCCTACGAGCAGTACTTC.

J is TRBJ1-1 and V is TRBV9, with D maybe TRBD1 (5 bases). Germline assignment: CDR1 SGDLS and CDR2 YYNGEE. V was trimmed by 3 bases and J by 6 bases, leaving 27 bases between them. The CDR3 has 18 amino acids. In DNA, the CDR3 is TGTGCCAGCAGCGCAGAAGACGCGCCGGTAGGCAGGGTAGCTGAAGCTTTCTTT. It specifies CASSAEDAPVGRVAEAFF. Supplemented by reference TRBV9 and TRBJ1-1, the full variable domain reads DSGVTQTPKHLITATGQRVTLRCSPRSGDLSVYWYQQSLDQGLQFLIQYYNGEERAKGNILERFSAQQFPDLHSELNLSSLELGDSALYFCASSAEDAPVGRVAEAFFGQGTRLTVV.

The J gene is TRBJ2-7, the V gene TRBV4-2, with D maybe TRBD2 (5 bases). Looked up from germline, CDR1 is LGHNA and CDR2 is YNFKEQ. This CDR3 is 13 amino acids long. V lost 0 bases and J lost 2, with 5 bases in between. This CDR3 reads CASSQEGAYEQYF. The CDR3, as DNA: TGTGCCAGCAGCCAAGAGGGAGCCTACGAGCAGTACTTC.

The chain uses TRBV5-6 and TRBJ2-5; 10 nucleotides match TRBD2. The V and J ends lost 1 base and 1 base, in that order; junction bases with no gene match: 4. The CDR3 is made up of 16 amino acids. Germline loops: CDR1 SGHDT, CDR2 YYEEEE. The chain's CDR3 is CASSLLAGVLQETQYF. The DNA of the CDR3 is TGTGCCAGCAGCTTGCTAGCGGGGGTCCTCCAAGAGACCCAGTACTTC.

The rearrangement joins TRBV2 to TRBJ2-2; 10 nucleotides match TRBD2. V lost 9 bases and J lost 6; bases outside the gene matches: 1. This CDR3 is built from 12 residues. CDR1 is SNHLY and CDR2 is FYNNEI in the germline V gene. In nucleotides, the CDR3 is TGTGCCAGACTAGCGGGATCCGGGGAGCTGTTTTTT. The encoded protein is CARLAGSGELFF.

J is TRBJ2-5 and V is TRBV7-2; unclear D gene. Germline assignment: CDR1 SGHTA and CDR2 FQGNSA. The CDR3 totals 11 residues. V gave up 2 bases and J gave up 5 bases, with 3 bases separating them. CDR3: CASSLQETQYF. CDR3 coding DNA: TGTGCCAGCAGCTTACAGGAGACCCAGTACTTC.

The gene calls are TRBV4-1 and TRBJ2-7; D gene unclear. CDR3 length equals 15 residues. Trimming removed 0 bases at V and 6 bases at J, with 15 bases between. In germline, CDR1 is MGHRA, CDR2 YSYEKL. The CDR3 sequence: CASSQDRSTASEQYF. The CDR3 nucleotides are TGCGCCAGCAGCCAAGATCGGAGCACGGCGTCCGAGCAGTACTTC.

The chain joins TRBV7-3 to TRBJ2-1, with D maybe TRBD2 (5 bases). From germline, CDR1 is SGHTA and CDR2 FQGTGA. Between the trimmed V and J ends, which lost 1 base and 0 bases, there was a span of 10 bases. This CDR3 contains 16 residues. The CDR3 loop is CASSLNVAPSYNEQFF. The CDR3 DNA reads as TGTGCCAGCAGCTTAAATGTAGCGCCCTCCTACAATGAGCAGTTCTTC.

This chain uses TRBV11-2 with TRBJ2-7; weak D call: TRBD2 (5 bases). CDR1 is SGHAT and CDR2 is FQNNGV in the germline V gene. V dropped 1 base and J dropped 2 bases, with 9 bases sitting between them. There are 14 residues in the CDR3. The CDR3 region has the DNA TGTGCCAGCAGCTTAGGAGGGCCCACCTACGAGCAGTACTTC. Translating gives CASSLGGPTYEQYF.

CDR3 residues: CASSPPGQRASEQYF. The CDR3 coding sequence is TGTGCCAGCTCACCCCCGGGACAAAGGGCTTCCGAGCAGTACTTC. The chain couples TRBV18 to TRBJ2-7, with D possibly TRBD1 on 6 matching bases. Germline V gives CDR1 KGHSH, CDR2 LQKENI. CDR3 length: 15 amino acids. Trimming stripped 3 bases from V and 6 bases from J, with 18 bases between.

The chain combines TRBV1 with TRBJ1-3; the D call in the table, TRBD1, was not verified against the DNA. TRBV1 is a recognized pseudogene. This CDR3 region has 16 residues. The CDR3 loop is CTSSQDLNRGPNTVYF. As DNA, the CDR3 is TGCACCAGCAGCCAAGATCTTAACAGGGGGCCGAACACCGTATATTTT.

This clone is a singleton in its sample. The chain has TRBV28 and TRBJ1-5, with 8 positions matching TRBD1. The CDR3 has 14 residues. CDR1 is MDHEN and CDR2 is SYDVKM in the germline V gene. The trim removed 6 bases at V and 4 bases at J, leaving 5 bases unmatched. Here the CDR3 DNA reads TGTGCCAGCAGACGACAGGGGCTTAATCAGCCCCAGCATTTT. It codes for CASRRQGLNQPQHF.

This chain's CDR3 is CASSFNRTSGGYEQYF. CDR3 DNA sequence: TGTGCCAGCAGCTTTAATAGGACTAGCGGGGGCTACGAGCAGTACTTC. V is TRBV5-4 and J is TRBJ2-7; 13 bases fit TRBD2. From germline, CDR1 is SGHNT and CDR2 YYREEE (reference sequence). The CDR3 consists of 16 residues. J lost 3 bases, V lost 2 bases, and 5 bases had no gene match.

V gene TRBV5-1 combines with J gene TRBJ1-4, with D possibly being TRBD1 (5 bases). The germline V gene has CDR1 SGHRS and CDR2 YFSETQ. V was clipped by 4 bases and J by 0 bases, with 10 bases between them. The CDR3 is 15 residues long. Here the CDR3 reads CASSLAGATNEKLFF. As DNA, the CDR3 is TGCGCCAGCAGCCTGGCGGGGGCAACTAATGAAAAACTGTTTTTT. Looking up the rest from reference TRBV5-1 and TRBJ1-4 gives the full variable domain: KAGVTQTPRYLIKTRGQQVTLSCSPISGHRSVSWYQQTPGQGLQFLFEYFSETQRNKGNFPGRFSGRQFSNSRSEMNVSTLELGDSALYLCASSLAGATNEKLFFGSGTQLSVL.

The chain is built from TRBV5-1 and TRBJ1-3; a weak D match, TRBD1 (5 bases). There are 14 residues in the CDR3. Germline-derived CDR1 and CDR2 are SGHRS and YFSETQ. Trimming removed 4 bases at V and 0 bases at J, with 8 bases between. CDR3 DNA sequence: TGCGCCAGCAGCACAGGTGTCTCTGGAAACACCATATATTTT. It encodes CASSTGVSGNTIYF.